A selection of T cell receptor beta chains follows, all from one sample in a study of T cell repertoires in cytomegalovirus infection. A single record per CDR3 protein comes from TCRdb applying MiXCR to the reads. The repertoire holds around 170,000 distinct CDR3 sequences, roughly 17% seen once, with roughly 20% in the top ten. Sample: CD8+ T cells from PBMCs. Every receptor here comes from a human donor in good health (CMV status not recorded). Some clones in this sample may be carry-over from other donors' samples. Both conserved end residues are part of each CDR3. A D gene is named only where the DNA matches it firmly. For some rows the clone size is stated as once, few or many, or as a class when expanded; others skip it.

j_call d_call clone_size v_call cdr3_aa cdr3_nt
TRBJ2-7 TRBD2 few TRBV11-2 CASSFFPAGTYEQYF TGTGCCAGCAGCTTCTTTCCAGCGGGAACGTACGAGCAGTACTTC
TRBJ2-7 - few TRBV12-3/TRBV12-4 CASSFAGSSYEQYF TGTGCCAGCAGTTTTGCGGGGAGCTCCTACGAGCAGTACTTC
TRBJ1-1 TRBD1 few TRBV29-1 CSVYRGGTEAFF TGCAGCGTCTACAGGGGAGGAACTGAAGCTTTCTTT
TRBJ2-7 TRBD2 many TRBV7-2 CASSFGAGAYEQYF TGTGCCAGCAGCTTCGGAGCGGGAGCCTACGAGCAGTACTTC
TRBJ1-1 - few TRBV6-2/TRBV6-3 CASSIPGGGTEAFF TGTGCCAGCAGCATCCCCGGGGGGGGCACTGAAGCTTTCTTT
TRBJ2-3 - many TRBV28 CASSITPSTDTQYF TGTGCCAGCAGTATCACTCCCAGCACAGATACGCAGTATTTT
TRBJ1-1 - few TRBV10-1 CASSDVNTEAFF TGCGCCAGCAGTGATGTGAACACTGAAGCTTTCTTT
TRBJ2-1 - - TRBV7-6 CASSLEVEEYNEQFF TGTGCCAGCAGCTTAGAGGTTGAGGAATACAATGAGCAGTTCTTC
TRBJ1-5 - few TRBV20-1 CSARDLITQPQHF TGCAGTGCTAGAGACCTCATAACGCAGCCCCAGCATTTT
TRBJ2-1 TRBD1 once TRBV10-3 CAIGQGADNEQFF TGTGCCATAGGACAGGGGGCAGACAATGAGCAGTTCTTC
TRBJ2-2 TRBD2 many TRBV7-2 CASKAGGLRELFF TGTGCCAGCAAAGCGGGGGGGCTCCGGGAGCTGTTTTTT
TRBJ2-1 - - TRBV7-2 CASSPRLDEQFF TGTGCCAGCAGCCCACGGCTCGATGAGCAGTTCTTC
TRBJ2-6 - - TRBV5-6 CASSLGLAGTGANVLTF TGTGCCAGCAGCTTGGGCCTTGCGGGAACTGGGGCCAACGTCCTGACTTTC
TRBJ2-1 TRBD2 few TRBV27 CASSLGDYSGGEQFF TGTGCCAGCAGTTTGGGGGACTACTCGGGAGGGGAGCAGTTCTTC
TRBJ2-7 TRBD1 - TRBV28 CASSPGPGTGAYEQYF TGTGCCAGCAGTCCAGGACCCGGGACAGGGGCCTACGAGCAGTACTTC
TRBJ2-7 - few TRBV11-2 CASSDLRDHPYEQYF TGTGCCAGCAGCGACCTAAGGGACCACCCCTACGAGCAGTACTTC
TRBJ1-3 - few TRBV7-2 CASSSLAVAGNTIYF TGTGCCAGCAGCTCCCTCGCGGTGGCTGGAAACACCATATATTTT
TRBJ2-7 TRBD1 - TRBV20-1 CSASGTGRFNSYEQYF TGCAGTGCTAGCGGGACAGGTAGATTCAACTCCTACGAGCAGTACTTC
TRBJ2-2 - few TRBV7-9 CASSFVLDTGELFF TGTGCCAGCAGCTTTGTTCTGGACACCGGGGAGCTGTTTTTT
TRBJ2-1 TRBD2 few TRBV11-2 CASSFGLAGAYEQFF TGTGCCAGCAGCTTCGGACTAGCGGGAGCCTATGAGCAGTTCTTC
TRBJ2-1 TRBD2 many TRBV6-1 CASSTQAGVANEQFF TGTGCCAGCAGTACCCAAGCGGGAGTGGCCAATGAGCAGTTCTTC
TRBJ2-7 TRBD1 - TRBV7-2 CASSSAPSVGQGRKYEQYF TGTGCCAGCAGCTCAGCGCCGAGCGTGGGACAGGGAAGGAAGTACGAGCAGTACTTC
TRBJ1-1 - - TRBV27 CASSRGGEGTEAFF TGTGCCAGCAGTCGAGGCGGGGAAGGAACTGAAGCTTTCTTT
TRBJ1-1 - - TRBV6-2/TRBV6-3 CASSPGTEYTEAFF TGTGCCAGCAGCCCCGGGACTGAGTACACTGAAGCTTTCTTT
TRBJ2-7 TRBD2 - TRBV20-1 CSAPGVRGDSYEQYF TGCAGTGCACCCGGGGTGCGGGGGGACTCCTACGAGCAGTACTTC
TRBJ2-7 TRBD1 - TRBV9 CASSPSDRVHEQYF TGTGCCAGCAGCCCTTCGGACAGGGTCCACGAGCAGTACTTC
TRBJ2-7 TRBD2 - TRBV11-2 CASSFQGLAGSLYEQYF TGTGCCAGCAGCTTCCAGGGACTAGCGGGTTCTCTCTACGAGCAGTACTTC
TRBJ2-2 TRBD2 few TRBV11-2 CASSWTGRPEPGELFF TGTGCCAGCAGCTGGACCGGGAGGCCCGAACCGGGGGAGCTGTTTTTT
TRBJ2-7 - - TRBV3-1 CASSRDSTEQYF TGTGCCAGCAGCCGAGATAGCACCGAGCAGTACTTC
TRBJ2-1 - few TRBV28 CASSAQDPRRNEQFF TGTGCCAGCAGTGCCCAGGACCCTAGGCGCAATGAGCAGTTCTTC
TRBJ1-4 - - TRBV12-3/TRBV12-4 CASSLGSPWKLFF TGTGCCAGCAGTTTAGGGTCTCCCTGGAAACTGTTTTTT
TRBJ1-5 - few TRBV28 CASSTLGGQPQHF TGTGCCAGCAGTACCCTCGGGGGACAGCCCCAGCATTTT
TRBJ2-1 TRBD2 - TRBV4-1 CASSQATSAYNEQFF TGCGCCAGCAGCCAAGCTACTAGCGCATACAATGAGCAGTTCTTC
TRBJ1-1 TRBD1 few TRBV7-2 CASSWDRAWDTEAFF TGTGCCAGCAGCTGGGACAGGGCATGGGACACTGAAGCTTTCTTT
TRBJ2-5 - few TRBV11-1 CVVSDQETQYF TGTGTGGTTTCGGACCAAGAGACCCAGTACTTC
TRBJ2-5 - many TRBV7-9 CASSLTFDTRGETQYF TGTGCCAGCAGCTTAACCTTCGACACGAGGGGAGAGACCCAGTACTTC
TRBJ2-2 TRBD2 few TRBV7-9 CASSTSGRSTGELFF TGTGCCAGCAGCACTAGCGGGAGAAGCACCGGGGAGCTGTTTTTT
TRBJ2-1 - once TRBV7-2 CANPTADEQFF TGTGCCAACCCGACTGCTGACGAGCAGTTCTTC
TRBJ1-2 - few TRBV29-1 CSVDPDGVFGYTF TGCAGCGTTGACCCCGACGGGGTCTTTGGCTACACCTTC
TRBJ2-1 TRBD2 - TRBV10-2 CASNLAGGGDEQFF TGCGCCAGCAACCTAGCGGGAGGAGGGGATGAGCAGTTCTTC
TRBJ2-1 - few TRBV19 CASSIPSNEQFF TGTGCCAGTAGTATCCCTTCGAATGAGCAGTTCTTC
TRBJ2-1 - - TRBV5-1 CASSLWVRLYNEQFF TGCGCCAGCAGCTTGTGGGTTCGTCTCTACAATGAGCAGTTCTTC
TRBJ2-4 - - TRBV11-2 CASSLSQAVAKNIQYF TGTGCCAGCAGCTTATCCCAAGCGGTAGCCAAAAACATTCAGTACTTC
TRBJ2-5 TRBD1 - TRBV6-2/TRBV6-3 CASSWTGVPQETQYF TGTGCCAGCAGTTGGACAGGGGTTCCGCAAGAGACCCAGTACTTC
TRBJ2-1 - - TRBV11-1 CASSLAEHNEQFF TGTGCCAGCAGCTTAGCTGAGCACAATGAGCAGTTCTTC
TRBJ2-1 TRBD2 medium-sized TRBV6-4 CASSDSSGGANEQFF TGTGCCAGCAGTGACTCTAGCGGGGGGGCGAATGAGCAGTTCTTC
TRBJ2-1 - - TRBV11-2 CASSWSRGSGNEQFF TGTGCCAGCAGCTGGAGTCGGGGTAGCGGCAATGAGCAGTTCTTC
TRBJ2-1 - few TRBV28 CASSSTTYGGEQFF TGTGCCAGCAGTTCCACTACATATGGTGGTGAGCAGTTCTTC
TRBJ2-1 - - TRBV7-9 CASSLAHTGHEQFF TGTGCCAGCAGCTTAGCGCACACGGGGCATGAGCAGTTCTTC
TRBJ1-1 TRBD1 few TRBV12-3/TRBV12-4 CATTEEQGMWNTEAFF TGTGCCACAACGGAGGAACAGGGGATGTGGAACACTGAAGCTTTCTTT
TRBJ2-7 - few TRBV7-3 CASSLTLGGEQYF TGTGCCAGCAGCTTAACGTTGGGGGGCGAGCAGTACTTC
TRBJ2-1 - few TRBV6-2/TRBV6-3 CASSWKSNNEQFF TGTGCCAGCAGTTGGAAATCTAACAATGAGCAGTTCTTC
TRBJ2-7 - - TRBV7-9 CASSLSLKGYRYEQYF TGTGCCAGCAGCTTAAGCCTGAAAGGATATAGATACGAGCAGTACTTC
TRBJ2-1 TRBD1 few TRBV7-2 CAIARTGLFF TGTGCCATCGCACGGACAGGGCTGTTCTTC
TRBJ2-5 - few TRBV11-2 CASRGLRELQETQYF TGTGCCAGCAGAGGACTCCGGGAGCTCCAAGAGACCCAGTACTTC
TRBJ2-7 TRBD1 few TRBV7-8 CASSPLGTGSYEQYF TGTGCCAGCAGCCCCCTCGGGACAGGGTCCTACGAGCAGTACTTC
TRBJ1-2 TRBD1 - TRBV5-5 CASSPAGTGDGYTF TGTGCCAGCAGCCCTGCCGGGACAGGGGACGGCTACACCTTC
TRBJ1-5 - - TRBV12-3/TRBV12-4 CASSLWDLNQPQHF TGTGCCAGCAGTTTATGGGACCTCAATCAGCCCCAGCATTTT